This T cell receptor beta chain was documented in a study of blood T cell repertoires in COVID-19. At the level of the study: The United States, Italy and Spain were the sources of the acute and convalescent COVID-19 samples. PBMCs, B-cell-depleted T cells, or T cells provided the cDNA or gDNA that made up the material.

V shed 2 bases and J 2 bases; nucleotides not matched to a gene: 4. Germline V lookup: CDR1 SGHTA, CDR2 FQGTGA. The CDR3 runs to 15 residues. Authors' analysis steps: Estimation of nucleated cell counts relied on the amplification of reference gene primers. The assay was immunoSEQ multiplex PCR, and TCRdb's table has in-frame clones only and misses some. V, J and clone size reflect that table, while D and trimming were determined from the DNA. This table has some 230,000 clones, over 75% appearing once. Cohort assignment relied on participant-reported clinical history. The genes are TRBV7-3 and TRBJ1-2; 8 bases agree with TRBD1. This receptor was taken from a woman younger than 30 in a cohort exposed to, infected with or recovered from COVID-19 (not recorded which). Sequenced material: PBMCs or T cells enriched from blood (not recorded which). The CDR3 nucleotides read TGTGCCAGCAGCTTACCGGGACAGGTGAACTATGGCTACACCTTC. Protein product: CASSLPGQVNYGYTF.